Each of the 7 T cell receptor beta chains below was sequenced from the same sample in a study of shared clonotypes between healthy human individuals. Assay used: immunoSEQ multiplex PCR; TCRdb lists only in-frame clones, some missing. The data contain 2 million to 2.5 million clones, 80% to 95% of them singletons. The sample was naive CD4+ T cells from PBMCs. Subset denoted: CD45RA+ positively selected. Every receptor here comes from a man younger than 35 in good health. Some clones in this sample may be carry-over from other donors' samples.

The chain carries TRBV28 and TRBJ2-2; 8 positions agree with TRBD2. Germline CDR1 MDHEN, CDR2 SYDVKM. This CDR3 has 17 amino acids. Losses at the gene ends were 8 bases for V and 3 bases for J; bases not matched to a gene: 14. CDR3 residues: CASLARVGAGDTGELFF. DNA for the CDR3: TGTGCCAGCCTGGCCCGGGTCGGAGCGGGAGACACCGGGGAGCTGTTTTTT.

This clone is a singleton in its sample. The chain uses TRBV7-9 and TRBJ2-5; 12 bases agree with TRBD2. Germline V gene sequence: CDR1 SEHNR, CDR2 FQNEAQ (reference sequence). Trimming took 4 bases from V and 5 from J; bases not matched to a gene: 11. The CDR3 is made up of 17 amino acids. CDR3 nucleotides: TGTGCCAGCAGCTACGACCGACTAGCGGGAGCAAGTGAGACCCAGTACTTC. This encodes CASSYDRLAGASETQYF.

The V and J genes are TRBV7-7 and TRBJ2-3; 9 bases line up with TRBD1. This CDR3 has 14 residues. Germline-derived CDR1 and CDR2 are SSHAT and FNYEAQ (reference sequence). The ends lost 5 bases at V and 3 bases at J; junction bases unmatched: 3. The chain's CDR3 is CASSPGTGTDTQYF. For the CDR3, the DNA is TGTGCCAGCAGCCCCGGGACAGGGACAGATACGCAGTATTTT.

The chain has TRBV7-9 and TRBJ2-1, with D perhaps matching TRBD2 (6 bases). The CDR3 extends over 14 amino acids. Germline-derived CDR1 and CDR2 are SEHNR and FQNEAQ (reference sequence). Trimming took off 1 base at V and 6 bases at J, with 10 bases between the two ends. As DNA, the CDR3 is TGTGCCAGCAGCTTAGGACTAGTGCGCAATGAGCAGTTCTTC. Its translation: CASSLGLVRNEQFF.

The chain couples TRBV28 to TRBJ2-7; 8 positions match TRBD2. The CDR3 length is 16 residues. Germline CDR1 and CDR2: MDHEN and SYDVKM. V was clipped by 5 bases and J by 3 bases; unmatched bases: 12. CDR3 nucleotides: TGTGCCAGCAGTGTATCGGCCGGGACTAGTCTCTACGAGCAGTACTTC. Amino acids: CASSVSAGTSLYEQYF.

This clone has only one observation. This rearrangement joins TRBV30 to TRBJ2-5; tentatively, D is TRBD1 (6 bases). The CDR3 loop spans 14 amino acids. CDR1 and CDR2 (germline): GTSNPN, SVGIG (reference sequence). Trimming removed 1 base at V and 4 bases at J, with 13 bases between. The CDR3: CAWSGGHGGETQYF. The CDR3 DNA follows: TGTGCCTGGAGTGGGGGGCATGGGGGAGAGACCCAGTACTTC. The full variable domain, in which reference TRBV30 and TRBJ2-5 provide the parts outside the CDR3, is SQTIHQWPATLVQPVGSPLSLECTVEGTSNPNLYWYRQAAGRGLQLLFYSVGIGQISSEVPQNLSASRPQDRQFILSSKKLLLSDSGFYLCAWSGGHGGETQYFGPGTRLLVL.

This chain links TRBV19 with TRBJ1-2, with D uncertain. V was pared by 1 base and J by 7 bases, with 10 bases between. Germline-derived CDR1 and CDR2 are LNHDA and SQIVND (reference sequence). CDR3 length equals 13 residues. The CDR3 DNA follows: TGTGCCAGTAGTATAGTTCGGGGTACTGGCTACACCTTC. This encodes CASSIVRGTGYTF.